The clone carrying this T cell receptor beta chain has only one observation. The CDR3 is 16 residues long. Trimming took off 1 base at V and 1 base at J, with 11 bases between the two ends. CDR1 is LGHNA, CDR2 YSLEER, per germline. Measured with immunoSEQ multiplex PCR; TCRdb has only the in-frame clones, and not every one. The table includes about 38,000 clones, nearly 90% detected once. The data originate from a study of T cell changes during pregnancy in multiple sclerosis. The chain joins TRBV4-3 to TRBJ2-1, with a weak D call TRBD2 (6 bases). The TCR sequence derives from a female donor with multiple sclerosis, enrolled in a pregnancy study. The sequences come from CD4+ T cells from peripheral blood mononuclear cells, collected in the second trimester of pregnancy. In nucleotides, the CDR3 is TGCGCCAGCAGCCAAGTGGGTGGGGGGTCCTACAATGAGCAGTTCTTC. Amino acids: CASSQVGGGSYNEQFF.